The rows below give T cell receptor beta chains drawn from one sample of a study of T cell changes during pregnancy in multiple sclerosis. Method: immunoSEQ multiplex PCR; TCRdb's copy keeps in-frame clones and lacks some. The sample has tens of thousands of clones, about 90% seen once; the top ten hold 9.5%. Sequenced material: peripheral blood, taken after pregnancy. The receptors shown here come from a female donor in good health, enrolled as a control in a pregnancy study. Each CDR3 is given with its conserved first and last residue. A D gene is named only where the DNA matches it firmly. Size values are once, few and many counts, or a class for expanded clones, and some rows have none.

V gene: TRBV9; J gene: TRBJ2-1; D gene: TRBD2; clone size: -; CDR3 DNA: TGTGCCAGCAGTCCGGGGGGGCCTCTTAATGAGCAGTTCTTC; CDR3 protein: CASSPGGPLNEQFF
V gene: TRBV9; J gene: TRBJ1-6; D gene: -; clone size: -; CDR3 DNA: TGTGCCAGCAGCGTAGGTAGGGAGGGGAGCTCCTATAATTCACCCCTCCACTTT; CDR3 protein: CASSVGREGSSYNSPLHF
V gene: TRBV5-1; J gene: TRBJ2-7; D gene: TRBD1; clone size: -; CDR3 DNA: TGCGCCAGCAGCTTGGGTGGACAGGGAATTTACGAGCAGTACTTC; CDR3 protein: CASSLGGQGIYEQYF
V gene: TRBV19; J gene: TRBJ1-4; D gene: TRBD1; clone size: few; CDR3 DNA: TGTGCCAGTAGACCCTTGGGACAGGAGGAAAAACTGTTTTTT; CDR3 protein: CASRPLGQEEKLFF
V gene: TRBV27; J gene: TRBJ1-4; D gene: -; clone size: -; CDR3 DNA: TGTGCCAGCAGCCCCTTCGTCAGTAATGAAAAACTGTTTTTT; CDR3 protein: CASSPFVSNEKLFF
V gene: TRBV2; J gene: TRBJ1-2; D gene: -; clone size: -; CDR3 DNA: TGTGCCAGCAGTGCGGGAGCCCCTATGCGGTACACCTTC; CDR3 protein: CASSAGAPMRYTF
V gene: TRBV27; J gene: TRBJ2-1; D gene: -; clone size: once; CDR3 DNA: TGTGCCAGCAGTTTAAACAAGTACAATGAGCAGTTCTTC; CDR3 protein: CASSLNKYNEQFF
V gene: TRBV30; J gene: TRBJ1-2; D gene: TRBD1; clone size: -; CDR3 DNA: TGTGCCTGGAGTGAGGACAGGGCGCGGGGCTACACCTTC; CDR3 protein: CAWSEDRARGYTF
V gene: TRBV30; J gene: TRBJ2-6; D gene: -; clone size: -; CDR3 DNA: TGTGCCTGGAGTTCCCCCCGGGGGTCTGGGGCCAACGTCCTGACTTTC; CDR3 protein: CAWSSPRGSGANVLTF
V gene: TRBV19; J gene: TRBJ2-2; D gene: TRBD1; clone size: -; CDR3 DNA: TGTGCCAGTACCCAGGACAGGGTTAGGGACACCGGGGAGCTGTTTTTT; CDR3 protein: CASTQDRVRDTGELFF
V gene: TRBV5-8; J gene: TRBJ2-5; D gene: TRBD2; clone size: -; CDR3 DNA: TGTGCCAGCAGCGATCAACTAGCGGGGGAGGCAGAGACCCAGTACTTC; CDR3 protein: CASSDQLAGEAETQYF
V gene: TRBV5-6; J gene: TRBJ1-4; D gene: -; clone size: -; CDR3 DNA: TGTGCCAGCAGAAATACACGGGGGGCTTATGAAAAACTGTTTTTT; CDR3 protein: CASRNTRGAYEKLFF
V gene: TRBV25-1; J gene: TRBJ2-7; D gene: -; clone size: once; CDR3 DNA: TGTGCCAGCAGTGCCCTCTACGAGCAGTACTTC; CDR3 protein: CASSALYEQYF
V gene: TRBV28; J gene: TRBJ1-1; D gene: TRBD1; clone size: -; CDR3 DNA: TGTGCCAGCAGTTCCGGGACAGGGGACATTGGGGCTTTCTTT; CDR3 protein: CASSSGTGDIGAFF
V gene: TRBV5-1; J gene: TRBJ2-7; D gene: -; clone size: -; CDR3 DNA: TGCGCCAGCAGCTTGGACGAGAGCGCCTACGAGCAGTACTTC; CDR3 protein: CASSLDESAYEQYF
V gene: TRBV6-6; J gene: TRBJ2-7; D gene: -; clone size: -; CDR3 DNA: TGTGCCAGCAGTTACTCGATCGGGGTTAGCCACGAGCAGTACTTC; CDR3 protein: CASSYSIGVSHEQYF
V gene: TRBV27; J gene: TRBJ2-7; D gene: -; clone size: -; CDR3 DNA: TGTGCCAGCAGTTTAGGAGGACGCGAGTCCTACGAGCAGTACTTC; CDR3 protein: CASSLGGRESYEQYF
V gene: TRBV18; J gene: TRBJ1-1; D gene: -; clone size: -; CDR3 DNA: TGTGCCAGCTCACCGGGAGGGACGGGCACTGAAGCTTTCTTT; CDR3 protein: CASSPGGTGTEAFF
V gene: TRBV6-4; J gene: TRBJ1-2; D gene: -; clone size: -; CDR3 DNA: TGTGCCAGCAGTGACGGGGCTGGGGCTGGCTACACCTTC; CDR3 protein: CASSDGAGAGYTF
V gene: TRBV7-9; J gene: TRBJ1-1; D gene: -; clone size: -; CDR3 DNA: TGTGCCAGCAGCTTACACAGAAACACTGAAGCTTTCTTT; CDR3 protein: CASSLHRNTEAFF
V gene: TRBV30; J gene: TRBJ1-4; D gene: -; clone size: -; CDR3 DNA: TGTGCCTGGGAAACAGGGTCTAATGAAAAACTGTTTTTT; CDR3 protein: CAWETGSNEKLFF
V gene: TRBV7-9; J gene: TRBJ1-1; D gene: TRBD1; clone size: -; CDR3 DNA: TGTGCCAGCAGCCGGGACAGACGAAGCTTCTTT; CDR3 protein: CASSRDRRSFF
V gene: TRBV20-1; J gene: TRBJ2-1; D gene: -; clone size: -; CDR3 DNA: TGCAGCACTAGCAGGGTCGATGAGCAGTTCTTC; CDR3 protein: CSTSRVDEQFF
V gene: TRBV5-6; J gene: TRBJ1-1; D gene: TRBD1; clone size: -; CDR3 DNA: TGTGCCAGCAGATCAAGGGGGCGAGACACTGAAGCTTTCTTT; CDR3 protein: CASRSRGRDTEAFF
V gene: TRBV6-8; J gene: TRBJ2-7; D gene: -; clone size: -; CDR3 DNA: TGTGCCAGCAACCCCGAGTGGCACTACCTCTTC; CDR3 protein: CASNPEWHYLF
V gene: TRBV6-5; J gene: TRBJ1-5; D gene: -; clone size: once; CDR3 DNA: TGTGCCAGCAGGCCCCCGGGGGGTCGGGATCAGCCCCAGCATTTT; CDR3 protein: CASRPPGGRDQPQHF
V gene: TRBV28; J gene: TRBJ1-5; D gene: -; clone size: -; CDR3 DNA: TGTGCCAGCAGTCGAGACGGGGGTCAGCCCCAGCATTTT; CDR3 protein: CASSRDGGQPQHF
V gene: TRBV5-1; J gene: TRBJ2-1; D gene: -; clone size: -; CDR3 DNA: TGCGCCAGCAGCAGTCTAGCGTCTTCCTACAATGAGCAGTTCTTC; CDR3 protein: CASSSLASSYNEQFF
V gene: TRBV29-1; J gene: TRBJ2-1; D gene: TRBD2; clone size: -; CDR3 DNA: TGCAGCGTTGAAACCGGGACTAGCGCCAATGAGCAGTTCTTC; CDR3 protein: CSVETGTSANEQFF
V gene: TRBV5-1; J gene: TRBJ2-5; D gene: -; clone size: -; CDR3 DNA: TGCGCCAGCAGCTTGAGGGATCCAGGAGGCCAAGAGACCCAGTACTTC; CDR3 protein: CASSLRDPGGQETQYF
V gene: TRBV6-1; J gene: TRBJ1-1; D gene: -; clone size: -; CDR3 DNA: TGTGCCAGCCTGGGGGCGCGACTCGGCGGCACTGAAGCTTTCTTT; CDR3 protein: CASLGARLGGTEAFF
V gene: TRBV6-4; J gene: TRBJ2-3; D gene: TRBD2; clone size: -; CDR3 DNA: TGTGCCAGCAGTGACTCGGGGACTAGGATCGGCACAGATACGCAGTATTTT; CDR3 protein: CASSDSGTRIGTDTQYF
V gene: TRBV11-3; J gene: TRBJ1-4; D gene: TRBD1; clone size: -; CDR3 DNA: TGTGCCAGCAGCTTAGGTACCGGGACAGGGGGTGAAAAACTGTTTTTT; CDR3 protein: CASSLGTGTGGEKLFF
V gene: TRBV4-3; J gene: TRBJ2-5; D gene: TRBD2; clone size: -; CDR3 DNA: TGCGCCAGCAGCCAGGGACTAAGCGGGGGGGCCCGTCAAGAGACCCAGTACTTC; CDR3 protein: CASSQGLSGGARQETQYF
V gene: TRBV18; J gene: TRBJ1-4; D gene: TRBD1; clone size: -; CDR3 DNA: TGTGCCAGCTCACCCGACGGACAGGGTTGGGGGAAACTGTTTTTT; CDR3 protein: CASSPDGQGWGKLFF
V gene: TRBV11-2; J gene: TRBJ2-3; D gene: TRBD1; clone size: -; CDR3 DNA: TGTGCCAGCAGCTTAGCCAGGGGGCGCACAGATACGCAGTATTTT; CDR3 protein: CASSLARGRTDTQYF
V gene: TRBV29-1; J gene: TRBJ2-1; D gene: -; clone size: -; CDR3 DNA: TGCAGCGTTGGGGGCCTCTCCAACGCTGAGCAGTTCTTC; CDR3 protein: CSVGGLSNAEQFF
V gene: TRBV19; J gene: TRBJ1-5; D gene: -; clone size: -; CDR3 DNA: TGTGCCACAAGTCGCGGGGAGGATCAGCCCCAGCATTTT; CDR3 protein: CATSRGEDQPQHF
V gene: TRBV7-9; J gene: TRBJ2-7; D gene: TRBD2; clone size: -; CDR3 DNA: TGTGCCAGCAGCTTAGCCGGGAGGGCCTACGAGCAGTACTTC; CDR3 protein: CASSLAGRAYEQYF
V gene: TRBV30; J gene: TRBJ2-2; D gene: -; clone size: -; CDR3 DNA: TGTGCCTGGAGTCGCCCGACAGGCTTGAACGGCGGGGAGCTGTTTTTT; CDR3 protein: CAWSRPTGLNGGELFF
V gene: TRBV5-1; J gene: TRBJ2-1; D gene: TRBD2; clone size: -; CDR3 DNA: TGCGCCAGCAGCAGGCTAGCGGGTGTGAATGAGCAGTTCTTC; CDR3 protein: CASSRLAGVNEQFF
V gene: TRBV7-9; J gene: TRBJ1-2; D gene: -; clone size: -; CDR3 DNA: TGTGCCAGCAGCATCCGGGACCCGGGACTGGATGGCTACACCTTC; CDR3 protein: CASSIRDPGLDGYTF
V gene: TRBV5-6; J gene: TRBJ1-2; D gene: -; clone size: -; CDR3 DNA: TGTGCCAGCAGCTTGGACGCGAGGGTTAATGGCTACACCTTC; CDR3 protein: CASSLDARVNGYTF
V gene: TRBV11-2; J gene: TRBJ1-2; D gene: TRBD1; clone size: -; CDR3 DNA: TGTGCCAGCAGCTCACTCCGGGACAGCTACAACTATGGCTACACCTTC; CDR3 protein: CASSSLRDSYNYGYTF
V gene: TRBV4-2; J gene: TRBJ2-7; D gene: -; clone size: -; CDR3 DNA: TGTGCCAGCAGCCAAGAGTTTGGGGACTTTTACGAGCAGTACTTC; CDR3 protein: CASSQEFGDFYEQYF